Following are 19 T cell receptor beta chains from one sample sequenced in a study of Graves' ophthalmopathy and Graves' hyperthyroidism. Transcripts of RNA were the source for amplifying TCR beta CDR3 regions. HTBI primers primed a first-round RT-PCR, and a second-round multiplex PCR followed. TCRdb reprocessed the multiplex PCR reads via MiXCR and lists one record per CDR3 protein. The data contain about 240,000 distinct CDR3 sequences, approximately 42% of them seen just once; the ten biggest clones take up less than 60%. Sequencing used peripheral blood. These receptors all come from an adult man with Graves' ophthalmopathy.

The gene calls are TRBV20-1 and TRBJ1-1; D might be TRBD1 (6 bases). V was clipped by 5 bases and J by 7 bases, with 17 bases between them. Germline V lookup: CDR1 DFQATT, CDR2 SNEGSKA (reference sequence). This CDR3 has 13 amino acids. Here the CDR3 reads CSAELDRGNEAFF. CDR3 nucleotides: TGCAGTGCTGAATTGGACAGAGGAAATGAAGCTTTCTTT.

This clonotype turned up a few times. The chain links TRBV7-3 to TRBJ2-6, with D maybe TRBD1 (6 bases). Trimming left V 4 bases short and J 0 bases short, with 16 bases between. The germline V gene encodes CDR1 SGHTA and CDR2 FQGTGA. The CDR3 totals 18 residues. CDR3 in DNA: TGTGCCAGCAGCTATACAGGGCTTCCCTTCTCTGGGGCCAACGTCCTGACTTTC. Its protein product is CASSYTGLPFSGANVLTF.

This clonotype has a handful of counts. The V and J genes are TRBV25-1 and TRBJ1-6; the match to TRBD1 covers 9 bases. V dropped 6 bases and J dropped 7; count of bases not matched to a gene: 7. CDR3 length: 15 amino acids. Germline CDR1 and CDR2: MGHDK and SYGVNS. CDR3 sequence reads: CASRGGQGINSPLHF. The CDR3 nucleotides are TGTGCCAGCAGGGGAGGACAGGGGATCAATTCACCCCTCCACTTT. The whole variable domain, remainder taken from reference TRBV25-1 and TRBJ1-6, is EADIYQTPRYLVIGTGKKITLECSQTMGHDKMYWYQQDPGMELHLIHYSYGVNSTEKGDLSSESTVSRIRTEHFPLTLESARPSHTSQYLCASRGGQGINSPLHFGNGTRLTVT.

The genes are TRBV11-1 and TRBJ1-4; 10 bases map to TRBD1. The junction had 1 base not matched to a gene; V was cut back by 5 bases and J by 4 bases. The CDR3 covers 14 residues. The germline V gene encodes CDR1 SGHAT and CDR2 FQDESV (reference sequence). For the CDR3, the DNA is TGTGCCAGCAGCCGGACAGGGGGTAATGAAAAACTGTTTTTT. Residues: CASSRTGGNEKLFF.

The chain links TRBV6-4 to TRBJ1-1; 8 positions agree with TRBD1. The ends lost 6 bases at V and 1 base at J; junction bases unmatched: 1. This CDR3 comprises 13 residues. Germline V CDR1 and CDR2: MRHNA, SNTAGT. In DNA, the CDR3 is TGTGCCAGCAGGGGACAGGCGAACACTGAAGCTTTCTTT. Translation gives CASRGQANTEAFF.

V gene TRBV10-3 combines with J gene TRBJ1-4; D gene unclear. Germline loops: CDR1 ENHRY, CDR2 SYGVKD. V lost 10 bases and J lost 10, with 22 bases in between. This CDR3 spans 14 amino acids. The CDR3 reads CASLRGKTEGKLFF. CDR3 DNA sequence: TGTGCCAGCCTACGGGGTAAAACCGAGGGAAAACTGTTTTTT.

The chain recombines TRBV5-1 with TRBJ2-6; D is ambiguous. V lost 1 base and J lost 1, with 12 bases in between. Germline-derived CDR1 and CDR2 are SGHRS and YFSETQ. This CDR3 region has 17 residues. The CDR3 is CASSLTYIGSGANVLTF. In DNA form, the CDR3 reads TGCGCCAGCAGCTTGACCTATATAGGGTCTGGGGCCAACGTCCTGACTTTC.

CDR3 bases: TGTGCCAGCAGCCCGCCCAGCAGGTCGAACACCGGGGAGCTGTTTTTT. It is translated as CASSPPSRSNTGELFF. V is TRBV7-2 and J is TRBJ2-2, with D hard to call. The V end lost 5 bases, the J end lost 0 bases, and 13 bases lay between the germline ends. Germline V lookup: CDR1 SGHTA, CDR2 FQGNSA. This CDR3 is built from 16 residues.

Here the CDR3 reads CASSTTGTAIYEQYF. The CDR3 region has the DNA TGTGCCAGTAGTACTACCGGGACAGCCATCTACGAGCAGTACTTC. The J gene is TRBJ2-7, the V gene TRBV19, with 7 positions matching TRBD1. CDR3 length equals 15 residues. The ends lost 4 bases at V and 3 bases at J; junction bases unmatched: 9. Germline CDR1 reads LNHDA; CDR2 reads SQIVND (reference sequence).

In DNA, the CDR3 is TGTGCCAGCAGCTTGCCAGCGCGGGGGCACGGGGAGCTGTTTTTT. It translates to CASSLPARGHGELFF. V gene TRBV19 combines with J gene TRBJ2-2; D perhaps matches TRBD2 (7 bases). CDR3 length: 15 amino acids. Trimming shortened V by 9 bases and J by 7 bases, and 21 bases separated the two germline ends. Germline assignment: CDR1 LNHDA and CDR2 SQIVND (reference sequence).

V gene TRBV7-2 combines with J gene TRBJ2-5; perhaps D is TRBD1 or TRBD2 (6 bases each). CDR3 length: 20 residues. CDR1 is SGHTA and CDR2 is FQGNSA in the germline V gene. V was cut by 0 bases and J by 5 bases, with 28 bases left in between. CDR3 sequence reads: CASSLAAGLNTGGPRETQYF. The DNA of the CDR3 is TGTGCCAGCAGCTTAGCCGCTGGACTGAACACCGGGGGCCCTCGGGAGACCCAGTACTTC.

The chain couples TRBV29-1 to TRBJ2-5; 9 nucleotides agree with TRBD1. Near its end, the DNA agrees better with TRBJ2-1, so the J call may be wrong. The CDR3 runs 17 residues. Germline assignment: CDR1 SQVTM and CDR2 ANQGSEA. Written as DNA, the CDR3 is TGCAGCGTTGAGGGGGGACAGGGTATGGGGGGCTACAATGAGCAGTTCTTC. It codes for CSVEGGQGMGGYNEQFF.

The V and J genes are TRBV5-5 and TRBJ2-7; maybe TRBD2 (6 bases). CDR1 and CDR2 (germline): SGHKS, YYEKEE (reference sequence). This CDR3 region has 13 residues. V lost 4 bases to trimming and J lost 4 bases, with 12 bases between them. The CDR3 DNA follows: TGTGCCAGCAGCCCCGGGGGACTTTACGAGCAGTACTTC. The encoded protein is CASSPGGLYEQYF.

The sample holds a few counts of this clonotype. The rearrangement links TRBV12-3 or TRBV12-4 to TRBJ2-7, with TRBD1 as a possible D gene (6 bases). The CDR3 runs to 15 residues. V dropped 4 bases and J dropped 0 bases, with 13 bases sitting between them. CDR3 amino acids: CASSSAGTISYEQYF. CDR3 coding DNA: TGTGCCAGCAGTTCCGCCGGGACAATCTCCTACGAGCAGTACTTC.

This clonotype has a handful of counts. The rearrangement uses TRBV12-3 or TRBV12-4 and TRBJ2-5, with D possibly matching TRBD1 (5 bases). Trimming removed 1 base from V and 0 bases from J, with 9 bases in between. The CDR3 contains 15 residues. CDR3 DNA sequence: TGTGCCAGCAGTTTAGGAGACAGATACCAAGAGACCCAGTACTTC. It specifies CASSLGDRYQETQYF.

This chain joins TRBV6-5 and TRBJ1-4; unclear D gene. Per the germline V gene, CDR1 is MNHEY and CDR2 is SVGAGI. This CDR3 region has 15 residues. The V end was cut by 5 bases, the J end by 5 bases, with 15 bases between. CDR3 bases: TGTGCCAGCAGTGAATACTGGGGTGGAAATGAAAAACTGTTTTTT. Translating it yields CASSEYWGGNEKLFF.

Only one count was recorded for this clonotype. CDR3 nucleotide sequence: TGTGCCAGCAGCTTAGGGGTATCGGAGACCCAGTACTTC. Its translation: CASSLGVSETQYF. The chain uses TRBV7-2 and TRBJ2-5; D not resolved. CDR1 and CDR2 from the germline V gene are SGHTA and FQGNSA. V was trimmed by 1 base and J by 5 bases, leaving 8 bases between them. The CDR3 contains 13 residues. The whole variable domain, remainder taken from reference TRBV7-2 and TRBJ2-5, is GAGVSQSPSNKVTEKGKDVELRCDPISGHTALYWYRQSLGQGLEFLIYFQGNSAPDKSGLPSDRFSAERTGGSVSTLTIQRTQQEDSAVYLCASSLGVSETQYFGPGTRLLVL.

V is TRBV29-1 and J is TRBJ2-1; TRBD1 matches 12 bases. The CDR3 contains 16 residues. With 6 bases clipped from V and 12 bases from J, the junction kept 18 bases outside the gene matches. Germline lookup yields CDR1 SQVTM and CDR2 ANQGSEA. CDR3 in amino acids: CSVGASGTGGTDTQFF. The DNA for the CDR3 is TGCAGCGTCGGAGCGAGCGGGACAGGGGGCACAGATACGCAGTTCTTC.

The V and J genes are TRBV7-9 and TRBJ1-6; D is possibly TRBD1 (6 bases). The V and J ends lost 4 bases and 6 bases respectively, with 16 bases between them. This CDR3 is built from 16 residues. Germline CDR1 and CDR2: SEHNR and FQNEAQ (reference sequence). DNA for the CDR3: TGTGCCAGCAGCTCTCATCCACAGGGAGTTAATTCACCCCTCCACTTT. Amino acids: CASSSHPQGVNSPLHF.